This T cell receptor (beta chain) was captured in a study of post-analysis software for immune sequencing data (dated by TCRdb to about 2015). Some background on the complete study: Recorded disease courses included relapsing-remitting, secondary progressive and progressive-relapsing multiple sclerosis, with some patients lacking subtype annotation. A subset of samples was prepared in parallel using single-end sample barcoding, then pooled and co-amplified after Illumina adapter ligation. The multiple sclerosis patient repertoires were compared with more than 9 previously published healthy control repertoires from donors aged about 6 to 26 years.

To demonstrate the VDJtools post-analysis software, the study profiled TCR beta repertoires from the peripheral blood of approximately twelve young patients with multiple sclerosis. Multiple sclerosis patients were children and adolescents aged roughly 6 to 16 years. Overall results and qualifications from the work: Direct clustering with F measure revealed strong co-clustering of samples prepared in the same batch, which led to a batch-effect correction. The multiple sclerosis patient group was slightly younger than the control group. Significantly higher frequencies in patients than in controls were found for five TRBV segments, including TRBV5-6, TRBV5-1 and TRBV20-1. Compared with controls, multiple sclerosis patients had significantly lower normalized Chao1 diversity, a finding suggesting substantial peripheral T-cell clonal expansion.

The library was made by PCR. The sequencer was an Illumina HiSeq 2500. Unique molecular identifiers were incorporated into TCR beta cDNA libraries to reduce PCR and sequencing biases. Approximately 500,000 cDNA molecules were obtained per 1 to 10 million input T cells, so each molecule approximated one T cell. The patient libraries were prepared and sequenced with the same protocol used for the earlier healthy control dataset. Within a given batch, samples were prepared together, multiplexed and sequenced on the same HiSeq lane. Turning to the authors' computational methods: MIGEC was used to process the raw barcoded reads, and molecular identifier groups with only a single read were discarded before consensus assembly and CDR3 extraction. VDJtools was used for post-analysis of the clonotype tables, with diversity normalized by down-sampling every dataset to the smallest sample size. To correct batch-related cross-sample contamination, repertoire overlap clustering matched CDR3 amino acid sequences but not nucleotide sequences. TCRdb cleaned the public reads at Q25 with fastp, built clones with MiXCR and kept in-frame beta chains. Rows with one shared CDR3 protein collapse into an entry with the most common genes and DNA. None of the V and J calls come from the authors' own analysis; TCRdb made them. The table for this sample lists about 400,000 distinct CDR3 sequences; roughly 30% of them were counted only once. The ten top clones hold over 10% of the sample.

The CDR3 runs 13 amino acids, cysteine and phenylalanine included. The sequence is cut down to CDR3 DNA, 39 bases in frame from base 1. Based on the germline V gene, the CDR1 and CDR2 sequences are MNHNS and SASEGT. V lost 2 bases and J lost 6 bases; the stretch between them is 9 bases long. For this clonotype: It lacks a known antigen. Qualities for individual bases were not recorded, and no much larger clone is one base off.

Recombination connected TRBV6-1 to TRBJ2-3, with the D gene too uncertain to name. The material sequenced was blood. This TCR derives from a girl aged 10 to 17 with multiple sclerosis. The CDR3 protein sequence reads: CASSETTMDTQYF. The bases are TGTGCCAGCAGTGAAACGACGATGGATACGCAGTATTTT.